These 7 T cell receptor beta chains were all obtained from the same sample, sequenced in a study of blood T cells in healthy people across ages. Alongside a J-beta primer mix, a sample-barcoded 5' primer served in a second PCR lasting about 7 to 11 cycles. Each CDR3 protein is one row after TCRdb ran MiXCR on the 5' RACE reads. The data contain fewer than 1,200,000 distinct CDR3 sequences, under 30% of them singletons. This sample was also put to use in a study of T cells of mothers and their children.

Sequencing was done on a sample of blood. Receptors were obtained from a girl aged 2-15 years in good health.

V is TRBV4-1 and J is TRBJ2-1; D is uncertain. The germline V and J ends were trimmed by 5 bases and 5 bases, with 10 bases remaining between them. This CDR3 is 13 amino acids long. Germline V lookup: CDR1 MGHRA, CDR2 YSYEKL. Written as DNA, the CDR3 is TGCGCCAGCAGCACACGTCGTAACAATGAGCAGTTCTTC. This sequence encodes CASSTRRNNEQFF.

This clonotype was recorded a few times. The chain recombines TRBV19 with TRBJ2-5; D might be TRBD1 or TRBD2, each matching 5 bases. Between the trimmed V and J ends, which lost 4 bases and 1 base, there was a span of 19 bases. The CDR3 sequence is 17 residues long. Germline assignment: CDR1 LNHDA and CDR2 SQIVND (reference sequence). This CDR3 is CASSSRRDPLTQETQYF. The DNA for the CDR3 is TGTGCCAGTAGTAGCCGCCGGGACCCACTTACCCAAGAGACCCAGTACTTC.

The V call is TRBV4-3, the J call TRBJ2-7; 8 nucleotides line up with TRBD2. The J call may be mistaken, given a closer DNA end match to TRBJ2-1. The CDR3 is 17 amino acids. Per germline, CDR1 LGHNA and CDR2 YSLEER. The CDR3: CASSQGHTSGSLNEQFF. The DNA for the CDR3 is TGCGCCAGCAGCCAAGGTCACACTAGCGGAAGCCTCAATGAGCAGTTCTTC.

This chain links TRBV5-1 with TRBJ2-7; possibly TRBD1 for D (5 bases). Trimming took off 0 bases at V and 4 bases at J, with 11 bases between the two ends. This CDR3 is built from 14 residues. In germline, CDR1 is SGHRS, CDR2 YFSETQ. CDR3 amino acids: CASSLEGPGYEQYF. CDR3 nucleotide sequence: TGCGCCAGCAGCTTGGAGGGTCCAGGGTACGAGCAGTACTTC.

This clonotype was counted a few times. The rearrangement joins TRBV6-1 to TRBJ2-5, with TRBD2 matching over 8 bases. The end of the DNA is better explained by TRBJ2-7, so the J call may be wrong. The germline CDR1 and CDR2 sequences are MNHNS and SASEGT. CDR3 length equals 16 residues. In DNA, the CDR3 is TGTGCCAGCAGTCCCACAGCGGGAGAGTCCTCCTACGAGCAGTACTTC. This sequence encodes CASSPTAGESSYEQYF.

The rearrangement joins TRBV7-2 to TRBJ1-4; TRBD1 might be the D (5 bases). The CDR3 is 13 residues long. V lost 6 bases to trimming and J lost 11 bases, with 16 bases between them. CDR1 is SGHTA, CDR2 FQGNSA, per germline. CDR3: CASRDSGGSKLFF. The CDR3 DNA reads as TGTGCCAGCAGGGACTCTGGGGGGAGCAAACTGTTTTTT. Full variable domain (missing parts from reference TRBV7-2 and TRBJ1-4): GAGVSQSPSNKVTEKGKDVELRCDPISGHTALYWYRQSLGQGLEFLIYFQGNSAPDKSGLPSDRFSAERTGGSVSTLTIQRTQQEDSAVYLCASRDSGGSKLFFGSGTQLSVL.

Of note for this clonotype: The junction departs from germline at one end; a sequencing error may be responsible. The rearrangement links TRBV9 to TRBJ1-1; maybe TRBD1 (5 bases). CDR1 and CDR2 (germline): SGDLS, YYNGEE. CDR3 length: 16 residues. Here the CDR3 DNA reads TGCGCCAGCAGCGCGATGATAACAGGTGCGAACACTGAAGCTTTCTTT. Protein: CASSAMITGANTEAFF.